The 20 T cell receptor beta chains in this list originate from one sample, sequenced in a study of blood T cell repertoires in COVID-19. Assay used: immunoSEQ multiplex PCR; TCRdb lists only in-frame clones, some missing. Of over 60,000 clones listed, more than 80% are singletons. The specimen was peripheral blood. These receptor sequences come from a man aged 50-60 years with COVID-19, enrolled during active disease.

CDR3 nucleotides: TGCGCCAGCAGCCATCTTTCCGGGACAGGAAGTCACGAGCAGTACTTC. It encodes CASSHLSGTGSHEQYF. The J gene is TRBJ2-7, the V gene TRBV4-1, with TRBD1 identical over 8 bases. The CDR3 length is 16 residues. After removal of 3 bases from V and 5 bases from J, the junction contained 12 bases not matched to a gene. CDR1 MGHRA and CDR2 YSYEKL come from the germline V gene.

The chain uses TRBV12-5 and TRBJ2-3; 8 bases map to TRBD1. The length of the CDR3 is 16 residues. V lost 3 bases, J lost 0 bases, and 5 bases stayed unmatched. Germline V gene lookup returns CDR1 LGHNT and CDR2 FRNRAP. DNA of the CDR3: TGTGCTAGTGGTTTAGGGACAGGCATAAGCACAGATACGCAGTATTTT. It codes for CASGLGTGISTDTQYF.

The chain combines TRBV18 with TRBJ1-2; D perhaps matches TRBD1 (6 bases). Germline V CDR1 and CDR2: KGHSH, LQKENI. The V end was cut by 3 bases, the J end by 5 bases, with 16 bases between. The length of the CDR3 is 15 residues. The CDR3 DNA reads as TGTGCCAGCTCACCTAATGAGGACAGCCCTTATGGCTACACCTTC. Its protein product is CASSPNEDSPYGYTF.

The chain couples TRBV5-1 to TRBJ2-5; D perhaps matches TRBD1 (5 bases). There are 15 residues in the CDR3. V lost 2 bases and J 5 bases, leaving 16 bases between the germline ends. Germline values: CDR1 SGHRS, CDR2 YFSETQ. The CDR3: CASSLTDVGVETQYF. The CDR3 region has the DNA TGCGCCAGCAGCTTAACAGACGTAGGGGTTGAGACCCAGTACTTC. Drawing the rest from reference TRBV5-1 and TRBJ2-5, the complete variable domain is KAGVTQTPRYLIKTRGQQVTLSCSPISGHRSVSWYQQTPGQGLQFLFEYFSETQRNKGNFPGRFSGRQFSNSRSEMNVSTLELGDSALYLCASSLTDVGVETQYFGPGTRLLVL.

The chain has TRBV7-9 and TRBJ1-1; 10 positions agree with TRBD1. CDR1 is SEHNR, CDR2 FQNEAQ, per germline (reference sequence). The CDR3 sequence is 14 residues long. Germline trimming cut 6 bases from V and 0 bases from J; bases unmatched to any gene: 1. CDR3 bases: TGTGCCAGCAGGACAGGGGGCTTGAACACTGAAGCTTTCTTT. Translated, it gives CASRTGGLNTEAFF. Combining the CDR3 with reference TRBV7-9 and TRBJ1-1 gives the whole variable domain DTGVSQNPRHKITKRGQNVTFRCDPISEHNRLYWYRQTLGQGPEFLTYFQNEAQLEKSRLLSDRFSAERPKGSFSTLEIQRTEQGDSAMYLCASRTGGLNTEAFFGQGTRLTVV.

The chain combines TRBV7-3 with TRBJ2-7; TRBD1 agrees at 7 bases. Germline V gives CDR1 SGHTA, CDR2 FQGTGA. The V and J ends lost 1 base and 4 bases, in that order; junction bases with no gene match: 4. The CDR3 runs 14 residues. The CDR3 DNA follows: TGTGCCAGCAGCTTAATGACAGGGCCTTACGAGCAGTACTTC. Its protein is CASSLMTGPYEQYF.

The J gene is TRBJ1-6, the V gene TRBV5-6; D gene ambiguous. Germline V gene lookup returns CDR1 SGHDT and CDR2 YYEEEE. Trimming pared 4 bases from V and 10 bases from J, leaving 18 bases between. CDR3 size: 15 residues. CDR3 in amino acids: CASSAGGRFLSPLHF. The CDR3 region has the DNA TGTGCCAGCAGCGCAGGCGGGCGCTTTTTGTCACCCCTCCACTTT.

The chain links TRBV19 to TRBJ2-5; perhaps TRBD1 as D (5 bases). This CDR3 region has 14 residues. Germline assignment: CDR1 LNHDA and CDR2 SQIVND (reference sequence). Trimming took off 4 bases at V and 1 base at J, with 10 bases between the two ends. The CDR3 sequence: CASSTLQGQETQYF. In DNA, the CDR3 is TGTGCCAGTAGTACGTTGCAGGGCCAAGAGACCCAGTACTTC.

The gene calls are TRBV19 and TRBJ1-4; TRBD1 matches at 8 bases. CDR3 length equals 15 residues. CDR1 LNHDA and CDR2 SQIVND come from the germline V gene (reference sequence). V shed 5 bases and J 4 bases; nucleotides not matched to a gene: 6. CDR3 protein: CASSFQQGVNEKLFF. CDR3 DNA: TGTGCCAGTAGTTTTCAACAGGGGGTTAATGAAAAACTGTTTTTT.

The chain combines TRBV6-5 with TRBJ2-7, with 7 bases fitting TRBD2. Germline V gives CDR1 MNHEY, CDR2 SVGAGI. The CDR3 length is 14 residues. Unmatched junction bases numbered 8, after V lost 5 bases and J lost 4 bases. CDR3 amino acids: CASSISGTTYEQYF. CDR3 nucleotide sequence: TGTGCCAGCAGTATCTCCGGGACTACATACGAGCAGTACTTC.

V gene TRBV7-9 combines with J gene TRBJ2-1, with 12 bases that match TRBD2. Trimming removed 5 bases from V and 7 bases from J; junction bases left unmatched: 9. Germline lookup yields CDR1 SEHNR and CDR2 FQNEAQ (reference sequence). CDR3 length: 16 residues. The CDR3 DNA follows: TGTGCCAGCAGCCAACTAGCGGGGGGCCAGGGGAATGAGCAGTTCTTC. Protein sequence: CASSQLAGGQGNEQFF.

The table lists this clone with a count of one. V gene TRBV11-2 combines with J gene TRBJ1-2; D may be TRBD1 (6 bases). The CDR3 has 12 amino acids. The V end was cut by 3 bases, the J end by 8 bases, with 10 bases between. CDR1 SGHAT and CDR2 FQNNGV come from the germline V gene. CDR3 sequence: CASSFVGTGYTF. The CDR3 DNA reads TGTGCCAGCAGCTTCGTTGGGACAGGCTACACCTTC.

The CDR3 loop is CASSQRGISTDTQYF. The CDR3 DNA is TGTGCCAGCAGCCAAAGGGGGATTAGCACAGATACGCAGTATTTT. The rearrangement uses TRBV3-1 (or the pseudogene TRBV3-2) and TRBJ2-3, with TRBD1 as a possible D gene (6 bases). Germline V gene lookup returns CDR1 LGHDT and CDR2 YNNKEL (reference sequence). Trimming stripped 2 bases from V and 0 bases from J, with 9 bases between. CDR3 length: 15 amino acids.

This clone is a singleton in its sample. Here the CDR3 reads CASSLSRGRTIYF. CDR3 nucleotide sequence: TGTGCCAGCAGCTTAAGTAGGGGCAGGACCATATATTTT. The rearrangement joins TRBV7-3 to TRBJ1-3; D is perhaps TRBD1 (5 bases). The V end lost 1 base, the J end lost 10 bases, and 11 bases lay between the germline ends. The germline gives CDR1 SGHTA, CDR2 FQGTGA. This CDR3 has 13 amino acids.

The CDR3 spells CASSEDRDDFNQPQHF. DNA for the CDR3: TGTGCCAGCAGTGAGGACAGGGACGATTTCAATCAGCCCCAGCATTTT. J is TRBJ1-5 and V is TRBV6-2 or TRBV6-3; 8 bases fit TRBD1. Germline V gene data show CDR1 as MNHEY and CDR2 as SVGEGT. The CDR3 has 16 amino acids. Trimming at V came to 5 bases and at J to 3 bases, leaving 9 bases not matched to a gene.

The chain carries TRBV9 and TRBJ1-1; TRBD1 is a possible D gene (6 bases). This CDR3 contains 16 residues. The V end was cut by 0 bases, the J end by 1 base, with 13 bases between. The V gene's germline CDR1 is SGDLS and CDR2 YYNGEE. This CDR3 reads CASSVDPRGKNTEAFF. DNA of the CDR3: TGTGCCAGCAGCGTAGACCCCAGGGGAAAGAACACTGAAGCTTTCTTT.

The chain uses TRBV5-6 and TRBJ2-7; possible D gene TRBD1, 6 bases. The CDR3 consists of 14 residues. The germline CDR1 and CDR2 sequences are SGHDT and YYEEEE. V dropped 2 bases and J dropped 3 bases, with 12 bases sitting between them. CDR3 nucleotides: TGTGCCAGCAGCTTAGGGGGAGATGTCTACGAGCAGTACTTC. Its protein product is CASSLGGDVYEQYF. The variable domain in full, completed from reference TRBV5-6 and TRBJ2-7, reads DAGVTQSPTHLIKTRGQQVTLRCSPKSGHDTVSWYQQALGQGPQFIFQYYEEEERQRGNFPDRFSGHQFPNYSSELNVNALLLGDSALYLCASSLGGDVYEQYFGPGTRLTVT.

The chain carries TRBV7-9 and TRBJ2-2, with TRBD1 identical over 9 bases. V lost 5 bases to trimming and J lost 7 bases; unmatched junction nucleotides: 8. CDR1 is SEHNR, CDR2 FQNEAQ, per germline (reference sequence). The CDR3 extends over 15 amino acids. DNA for the CDR3: TGTGCCAGCAGCCCCGGGACAGGGATCGACGGGGAGCTGTTTTTT. Its protein is CASSPGTGIDGELFF.

The chain uses TRBV6-5 and TRBJ2-1; TRBD2 matches 9 bases. CDR3 length equals 15 residues. Per germline, CDR1 MNHEY and CDR2 SVGAGI. The V gene end was trimmed by 4 bases and the J gene end by 9 bases; junction bases not matched to a gene: 10. The DNA for the CDR3 is TGTGCCAGCAGTTCGGCGGGGGGGCCCAACGGTGAGCAGTTCTTC. Its protein is CASSSAGGPNGEQFF.

The rearrangement joins TRBV5-4 to TRBJ2-7, with D possibly being TRBD1 (5 bases). Germline V gene sequence: CDR1 SGHNT, CDR2 YYREEE (reference sequence). Trimming left V 4 bases short and J 2 bases short, with 16 bases between. The CDR3 covers 15 residues. CDR3 sequence (DNA): TGTGCCAGCAGCCACCCAGGGAATACTCCCTACGAGCAGTACTTC. Protein product: CASSHPGNTPYEQYF.